This record concerns one T cell receptor beta chain sequence. The junction differs from germline at one of its ends, possibly a read error. The entry originates in a study of shared clonotypes between healthy human individuals. The test was conducted at deep level. Original methodology: Junction-only sequences without quality scores came from ImmunoSEQ, so filtering differed. The assay was immunoSEQ multiplex PCR, and TCRdb's table has in-frame clones only and misses some. The DNA gave D and trimming, while V, J and clone size come from that table. The sample has approximately 500,000 clones, more than 65% seen once. The specimen was PBMCs. This clonotype was sampled from a woman in her forties in good health. Some clones in this sample may be carry-over from other donors' samples.

This CDR3 is CASSSTYEQYF. The CDR3 coding sequence is TGTGCCAGCAGTTCCACCTATGAGCAGTACTTC. The genes are TRBV6-1 and TRBJ2-7; no firm D call. The CDR3 has 11 amino acids. Germline V gene lookup returns CDR1 MNHNS and CDR2 SASEGT.